The 25 T cell receptor beta chains presented below share a single source sample, sequenced in a study of blood T cell repertoires in COVID-19 (dated by TCRdb to the early 2020s). Library prep was done by the immunoSEQ multiplex PCR assay. The clones in this table, taken by TCRdb from immuneACCESS, are in-frame only. Not every clone is retained; where verified, under half of the shortfall comes from an unresolved V gene, and the cause of the rest is unknown. The sample table lists 180,000 or so clones, approximately 86% of them with a count of one. 2.9% of the sample goes to the ten largest clones. Sequenced sample: peripheral blood. The receptor source for this set is a woman in her thirties with active or convalescent COVID-19.

The DNA for the CDR3 is TGTGCCAGCAGCAAAGCAAGGACTGGCAGGTCCTTTGAAGCTTTCTTT. Translated: CASSKARTGRSFEAFF. The chain uses TRBV21-1 and TRBJ1-1. TRBV21-1 is noted as a pseudogene. The CDR3 consists of 16 residues.

The chain carries TRBV3-1 (or the pseudogene TRBV3-2) and TRBJ2-5; 13 bases are shared with TRBD2. This CDR3 has 15 residues. CDR1 is LGHDT, CDR2 YNNKEL, per germline (reference sequence). V gave up 6 bases and J gave up 1 base; unmatched junction bases: 2. The CDR3 coding sequence is TGTGCCAGCAGTAGACTAGCGGGGGGCCAAGAGACCCAGTACTTC. Residues: CASSRLAGGQETQYF.

The rearrangement joins TRBV4-1 to TRBJ1-4, with 8 bases identical to TRBD1. Losses at the gene ends were 2 bases for V and 5 bases for J; bases not matched to a gene: 10. Germline loops: CDR1 MGHRA, CDR2 YSYEKL. This CDR3 spans 17 amino acids. The CDR3 DNA reads as TGCGCCAGCAGCCAAAACGGACAGGGAAGCACCAATGAAAAACTGTTTTTT. Amino acid sequence: CASSQNGQGSTNEKLFF.

This clone was observed a single time. The chain is built from TRBV5-1 and TRBJ2-7, with 8 bases that match TRBD2. Per germline, CDR1 SGHRS and CDR2 YFSETQ. The CDR3 is 14 residues long. With V trimmed by 3 bases and J by 4 bases, 6 bases remained unmatched. The CDR3: CASSWSGSQYEQYF. DNA for the CDR3: TGCGCCAGCAGCTGGAGCGGGAGTCAGTACGAGCAGTACTTC.

The chain joins TRBV20-1 to TRBJ1-1; 7 bases fit TRBD1. V lost 5 bases and J lost 6; bases outside the gene matches: 3. The CDR3 covers 11 residues. In germline, CDR1 is DFQATT, CDR2 SNEGSKA (reference sequence). CDR3 bases: TGCAGTGCTGACAGGGTGGCTGAAGCTTTCTTT. It codes for CSADRVAEAFF.

J is TRBJ2-3 and V is TRBV4-1, with 7 bases identical to TRBD1. J gave up 2 bases and V 2 bases, and 4 bases lay outside the gene matches. The CDR3 contains 15 residues. CDR1 and CDR2 from the germline V gene are MGHRA and YSYEKL. CDR3 loop: CASSQPGQLTDTQYF. DNA of the CDR3: TGCGCCAGCAGCCAACCGGGACAGCTCACAGATACGCAGTATTTT.

This chain connects TRBV27 to TRBJ1-5; D is unclear. Germline assignment: CDR1 MNHEY and CDR2 SMNVEV (reference sequence). Trimming shortened V by 0 bases and J by 5 bases, and 8 bases separated the two germline ends. This CDR3 region has 14 residues. CDR3 nucleotide sequence: TGTGCCAGCAGTTTATCTGGTGCGTATCAGCCCCAGCATTTT. It is translated as CASSLSGAYQPQHF.

The V and J genes are TRBV19 and TRBJ2-2, with TRBD1 matching 7 bases. The CDR3 sequence is 14 residues long. Losses at the gene ends were 11 bases for V and 2 bases for J; bases not matched to a gene: 8. In germline, CDR1 is LNHDA, CDR2 SQIVND (reference sequence). CDR3 in DNA: TGTGCCTCGAGACAGGGAAGTAACACCGGGGAGCTGTTTTTT. Translation gives CASRQGSNTGELFF.

The chain couples TRBV30 to TRBJ1-2; D gene unclear. V was shortened by 3 bases and J by 5 bases, with 13 bases between the two germline ends. The germline gives CDR1 GTSNPN, CDR2 SVGIG (reference sequence). The CDR3 spans 13 residues. The CDR3 loop reads CAWSPGRLYGYTF. In nucleotides, the CDR3 is TGTGCCTGGAGCCCGGGCAGACTATATGGCTACACCTTC.

This clone was seen more than once but under ten times. V and J are TRBV6-6 and TRBJ1-1; D is possibly TRBD1 (5 bases). The germline gives CDR1 MNHNY, CDR2 SVGAGI (reference sequence). The germline V and J ends were trimmed by 7 bases and 0 bases, with 12 bases remaining between them. The CDR3 has 14 amino acids. This CDR3 reads CASNRPVLNTEAFF. CDR3 sequence (DNA): TGTGCCAGCAACAGGCCTGTGTTGAACACTGAAGCTTTCTTT.

The V gene is TRBV7-2, the J gene TRBJ2-1, with D possibly matching TRBD1 (6 bases). Germline V gene data show CDR1 as SGHTA and CDR2 as FQGNSA. This CDR3 is 15 amino acids long. The germline V and J ends were trimmed by 0 bases and 4 bases, with 10 bases remaining between them. CDR3 DNA: TGTGCCAGCAGCTTAGCGGGACATCTTTACAATGAGCAGTTCTTC. Encoded protein: CASSLAGHLYNEQFF.

The chain links TRBV28 to TRBJ2-1; TRBD1 aligns across 7 bases. CDR1 is MDHEN, CDR2 SYDVKM, per germline. Trimming removed 7 bases from V and 2 bases from J; junction bases left unmatched: 5. The CDR3 consists of 14 residues. CDR3 residues: CASTRQGTYNEQFF. DNA of the CDR3: TGTGCCAGCACCCGACAGGGAACCTACAATGAGCAGTTCTTC.

This clone was detected once. CDR3 region: CASSVASGSTDTQYF. The CDR3, as DNA: TGTGCCAGCAGCGTGGCTAGCGGGAGCACAGATACGCAGTATTTT. The genes are TRBV9 and TRBJ2-3, with TRBD2 matching over 8 bases. The CDR3 has 15 amino acids. Germline V gene sequence: CDR1 SGDLS, CDR2 YYNGEE. J was trimmed by 0 bases and V by 2 bases; bases with no gene match: 2.

This chain joins TRBV19 and TRBJ2-5; TRBD2 aligns across 8 bases. The CDR3 contains 15 residues. V was pared by 5 bases and J by 1 base, with 6 bases of the junction left unmatched. Germline-derived CDR1 and CDR2 are LNHDA and SQIVND (reference sequence). The CDR3 sequence: CASSFGAGAQETQYF. The CDR3 DNA follows: TGTGCCAGTAGTTTTGGAGCGGGGGCCCAAGAGACCCAGTACTTC.

A single count supports this clone. The gene calls are TRBV19 and TRBJ2-3, with 8 positions matching TRBD2. The CDR3 is made up of 18 amino acids. From germline, CDR1 is LNHDA and CDR2 SQIVND (reference sequence). V lost 5 bases, J lost 0 bases, and 13 bases stayed unmatched. In DNA form, the CDR3 reads TGTGCCAGTAGTCCCCGGGGTTTAGCGGGGCGAAGCACAGATACGCAGTATTTT. Protein product: CASSPRGLAGRSTDTQYF.

The chain combines TRBV2 with TRBJ2-1; 9 bases match TRBD2. Germline-derived CDR1 and CDR2 are SNHLY and FYNNEI. V trimming: 4 bases; J trimming: 8 bases; junction bases outside the gene matches: 0. CDR3 length equals 12 residues. Here the CDR3 reads CASSGGGDEQFF. In nucleotides, the CDR3 is TGTGCCAGCAGTGGCGGGGGGGATGAGCAGTTCTTC. Full variable domain (remainder filled in from reference TRBV2 and TRBJ2-1): EPEVTQTPSHQVTQMGQEVILRCVPISNHLYFYWYRQILGQKVEFLVSFYNNEISEKSEIFDDQFSVERPDGSNFTLKIRSTKLEDSAMYFCASSGGGDEQFFGPGTRLTVL.

The chain is built from TRBV6-5 and TRBJ1-4; 7 nucleotides agree with TRBD1. The length of the CDR3 is 14 residues. V lost 6 bases, J lost 6 bases, and 7 bases stayed unmatched. CDR1 and CDR2 from the germline V gene are MNHEY and SVGAGI. The CDR3 region has the DNA TGTGCCAGCAGCAAAGACAGGGAGGATGAAAAACTGTTTTTT. Translation gives CASSKDREDEKLFF.

The chain recombines TRBV5-1 with TRBJ1-1; TRBD1 matches 7 bases. The CDR3 covers 16 residues. Trimming cost V 2 bases and J 10 bases; bases outside gene matches: 17. CDR1 and CDR2 from the germline V gene are SGHRS and YFSETQ. CDR3 sequence (DNA): TGCGCCAGCAGCTTCGGACAGGCCCTTTCTCGTGGTGGAGCTTTCTTT. Translating it yields CASSFGQALSRGGAFF.

This clone was observed a handful of times. The chain uses TRBV5-4 and TRBJ2-1, with D maybe TRBD1 (5 bases). The CDR3 contains 14 residues. Germline CDR1 and CDR2: SGHNT and YYREEE (reference sequence). V shed 0 bases and J shed 8 bases, with 12 bases lying between them. Here the CDR3 DNA reads TGTGCCAGCAGCTTGGGACAGCCGGGCGATGAGCAGTTCTTC. As protein: CASSLGQPGDEQFF.

The rearrangement joins TRBV24-1 to TRBJ2-1; weak D call: TRBD1 (5 bases). V gave up 4 bases and J gave up 6 bases, with 12 bases separating them. Germline CDR1 KGHDR, CDR2 SFDVKD. The CDR3 totals 14 residues. The chain's CDR3 is CATSETDTFNEQFF. The CDR3 nucleotides read TGTGCCACCAGTGAGACAGACACCTTCAATGAGCAGTTCTTC.

This clone was counted once. This sequence joins TRBV11-2 and TRBJ2-7, with D perhaps matching TRBD2 (6 bases). The CDR3 loop spans 14 amino acids. The V end lost 1 base, the J end lost 3 bases, and 10 bases lay between the germline ends. The germline V gene has CDR1 SGHAT and CDR2 FQNNGV. The CDR3 loop reads CASSLGLGRYEQYF. CDR3 nucleotides: TGTGCCAGCAGCTTAGGACTAGGCCGCTACGAGCAGTACTTC.

This clone was found once. V gene TRBV25-1 combines with J gene TRBJ1-1; D gene ambiguous. This CDR3 spans 13 amino acids. V lost 8 bases to trimming and J lost 8 bases, with 18 bases between them. Germline V gene data show CDR1 as MGHDK and CDR2 as SYGVNS. The CDR3 DNA reads TGTGCCAGCGTAGACACCTCGGGGAGAGAAGCTTTCTTT. It is translated as CASVDTSGREAFF.

The rearrangement links TRBV20-1 to TRBJ1-1; no reliable D call. The germline V gene has CDR1 DFQATT and CDR2 SNEGSKA (reference sequence). The CDR3 runs 16 residues. V was cut by 3 bases and J by 0 bases, with 17 bases left in between. CDR3 sequence: CSASGRLSTMNTEAFF. The CDR3 DNA is TGCAGTGCTAGTGGGAGGTTGTCTACTATGAACACTGAAGCTTTCTTT.

J is TRBJ1-5 and V is TRBV3-1 (or the pseudogene TRBV3-2), with D perhaps TRBD1 (6 bases). V was shortened by 2 bases and J by 1 base, with 12 bases between the two germline ends. The CDR3 totals 16 residues. The germline V gene has CDR1 LGHDT and CDR2 YNNKEL (reference sequence). The CDR3 is CASSQRGGASNQPQHF. The CDR3 nucleotides are TGTGCCAGCAGCCAACGGGGGGGGGCAAGCAATCAGCCCCAGCATTTT.

The chain combines TRBV28 with TRBJ1-2; 7 bases align to TRBD1. This CDR3 comprises 14 residues. Trimming took 5 bases from V and 5 from J; bases not matched to a gene: 8. Germline V CDR1 and CDR2: MDHEN, SYDVKM. The CDR3 DNA sequence: TGTGCCAGCAGTCCCTTGGCAGGGGGGTATGGCTACACCTTC. It translates to CASSPLAGGYGYTF.